Shown below are 20 T cell receptor beta chains from a single sample sequenced in a study of blood T cell repertoires in COVID-19. Profiled with immunoSEQ multiplex PCR; TCRdb holds only in-frame clones, not every one. This table has 150,000 to 200,000 clones, 80% to 90% appearing once. Material for sequencing was peripheral blood. Source of these receptors: a woman aged 60-70 years with COVID-19, enrolled during active disease.

The table lists this clone with a count of one. The chain employs TRBV6-5 and TRBJ2-1; the match to TRBD1 covers 11 bases. Germline V lookup: CDR1 MNHEY, CDR2 SVGAGI. The CDR3 contains 15 residues. With 5 bases clipped from V and 4 bases from J, the junction kept 4 bases outside the gene matches. Here the CDR3 reads CASSRGQGGYNEQFF. CDR3 sequence (DNA): TGTGCCAGCAGTAGGGGACAGGGGGGTTACAATGAGCAGTTCTTC.

The genes are TRBV3-1 (or the pseudogene TRBV3-2) and TRBJ1-5; D is unclear. The V and J ends lost 4 bases and 3 bases respectively, with 13 bases between them. This CDR3 is built from 15 residues. The germline V gene encodes CDR1 LGHDT and CDR2 YNNKEL (reference sequence). The CDR3 here is CASSPTGSDNQPQHF. The CDR3 nucleotides read TGTGCCAGCAGCCCGACTGGTAGCGACAATCAGCCCCAGCATTTT.

V gene TRBV14 combines with J gene TRBJ2-7; D is perhaps TRBD2 (5 bases). The V end lost 3 bases, the J end lost 6 bases, and 21 bases lay between the germline ends. CDR3 length: 16 residues. Germline CDR1 reads SGHDN; CDR2 reads FVKESK. Here the CDR3 DNA reads TGTGCCAGCAGCCACGGCCGAGGTGGGATGGCGGGCGAGCAGTACTTC. It specifies CASSHGRGGMAGEQYF. Full variable domain (rest looked up from reference TRBV14 and TRBJ2-7): EAGVTQFPSHSVIEKGQTVTLRCDPISGHDNLYWYRRVMGKEIKFLLHFVKESKQDESGMPNNRFLAERTGGTYSTLKVQPAELEDSGVYFCASSHGRGGMAGEQYFGPGTRLTVT.

This chain connects TRBV28 to TRBJ1-6; D is perhaps TRBD1 (5 bases). The CDR3 is made up of 15 amino acids. V lost 4 bases and J lost 10, with 17 bases in between. CDR1 is MDHEN and CDR2 is SYDVKM in the germline V gene. This chain's CDR3 is CASSYQATGGSPLHF. As DNA, the CDR3 is TGTGCCAGCAGTTACCAGGCCACAGGCGGATCACCCCTCCACTTT.

This clone turned up a few times. This chain connects TRBV12-5 to TRBJ2-2; 11 bases fit TRBD2. The CDR3 spans 20 residues. Trimming at V came to 0 bases and at J to 0 bases, leaving 9 bases not matched to a gene. Germline V CDR1 and CDR2: LGHNT, FRNRAP. This CDR3 reads CASGLVVVLAGEPNTGELFF. CDR3 DNA sequence: TGTGCTAGTGGTTTGGTCGTGGTACTAGCGGGAGAACCGAACACCGGGGAGCTGTTTTTT.

The rearrangement uses TRBV5-7 and TRBJ1-1; D might be TRBD1 (5 bases). TRBV5-7 is assigned to the ORF class and has an uncertain function. V lost 0 bases, J lost 1 base, and 13 bases lay in between. The CDR3 is 16 amino acids. CDR3: CASSLARRGPNTEAFF. CDR3 bases: TGTGCCAGCAGCTTGGCCAGGAGGGGACCGAACACTGAAGCTTTCTTT.

The rearrangement links TRBV4-3 to TRBJ2-7; D is uncertain. Germline loops: CDR1 LGHNA, CDR2 YSLEER. V shed 1 base and J shed 1 base, with 14 bases lying between them. The CDR3 length is 16 residues. CDR3 nucleotides: TGCGCCAGCAGCCAAGGACGACATAAAGCATCCTACGAGCAGTACTTC. The encoded protein is CASSQGRHKASYEQYF.

The chain combines TRBV6-4 with TRBJ2-1, with TRBD2 identical over 7 bases. Germline V gives CDR1 MRHNA, CDR2 SNTAGT. J lost 2 bases, V lost 3 bases, and 4 bases had no gene match. The CDR3 sequence is 15 residues long. The CDR3 spells CASSDFLAAYNEQFF. The CDR3 nucleotides read TGTGCCAGCAGTGATTTTCTAGCGGCCTACAATGAGCAGTTCTTC.

V usage is TRBV30 and J usage is TRBJ2-7, with TRBD1 identical over 10 bases. The length of the CDR3 is 15 residues. Trimming took 4 bases from V and 2 from J; bases not matched to a gene: 8. CDR1 and CDR2 from the germline V gene are GTSNPN and SVGIG (reference sequence). CDR3 in DNA: TGTGCCTGGACTCCCCCCGGGACAGGGGCCTACGAGCAGTACTTC. This codes for CAWTPPGTGAYEQYF.

This chain links TRBV6-2 or TRBV6-3 with TRBJ2-3; D is possibly TRBD2 (6 bases). The CDR3 runs to 16 residues. Germline V lookup: CDR1 MNHEY, CDR2 SVGEGT. V was clipped by 4 bases and J by 2 bases, with 16 bases between them. This CDR3 is CASSSPGRRATDTQYF. The CDR3 DNA reads as TGTGCCAGCAGTTCTCCGGGCCGGAGGGCCACAGATACGCAGTATTTT.

The rearrangement joins TRBV11-2 to TRBJ2-1; D not certain. The CDR3 sequence is 14 residues long. Trimming removed 1 base at V and 7 bases at J, with 11 bases between. Looked up from germline, CDR1 is SGHAT and CDR2 is FQNNGV. CDR3 sequence: CASSLASFNNEQFF. The CDR3 DNA reads as TGTGCCAGCAGCTTAGCCTCCTTTAATAATGAGCAGTTCTTC.

This clone occurred once. The chain is built from TRBV28 and TRBJ2-7; D is perhaps TRBD2 (6 bases). This CDR3 is built from 12 residues. Trimming stripped 2 bases from V and 10 bases from J, with 12 bases between. Looked up from germline, CDR1 is MDHEN and CDR2 is SYDVKM. The CDR3 protein is CASSLKREFQYF. CDR3 coding DNA: TGTGCCAGCAGTTTAAAACGGGAGTTCCAGTACTTC.

In its sample, this clone was seen a few times. The chain links TRBV19 to TRBJ2-7; D possibly corresponds to TRBD1 (5 bases). The CDR3 covers 16 residues. The V gene lost 7 bases and the J gene lost 6 bases, with 25 bases spanning the gap. Germline assignment: CDR1 LNHDA and CDR2 SQIVND (reference sequence). For the CDR3, the DNA is TGTGCCAGTACCGCCTCCTCAGGGCTTAGGGGCGGCGAGCAGTACTTC. This translates into CASTASSGLRGGEQYF.

V gene TRBV24-1 combines with J gene TRBJ2-3; 9 bases agree with TRBD2. Germline CDR1 is KGHDR and CDR2 is SFDVKD. This CDR3 comprises 14 residues. The junction had 8 bases not matched to a gene; V was cut back by 10 bases and J by 4 bases. In DNA form, the CDR3 reads TGTGCCACTCAGCGGGAGGTGGGAGCAGATACGCAGTATTTT. This sequence encodes CATQREVGADTQYF.

V gene TRBV5-4 combines with J gene TRBJ1-2, with 9 bases that match TRBD1. Germline-derived CDR1 and CDR2 are SGHNT and YYREEE (reference sequence). The CDR3 loop spans 16 amino acids. The V and J ends lost 4 bases and 5 bases, in that order; junction bases with no gene match: 12. CDR3 region: CASSMTGGVIRYGYTF. The DNA for the CDR3 is TGTGCCAGCAGCATGACAGGGGGGGTAATCCGGTATGGCTACACCTTC. Supplemented by reference TRBV5-4 and TRBJ1-2, the full variable domain reads ETGVTQSPTHLIKTRGQQVTLRCSSQSGHNTVSWYQQALGQGPQFIFQYYREEENGRGNFPPRFSGLQFPNYSSELNVNALELDDSALYLCASSMTGGVIRYGYTFGSGTRLTVV.

The chain uses TRBV11-3 and TRBJ2-5, with 8 nucleotides matching TRBD1. The CDR3 loop spans 15 amino acids. The germline CDR1 and CDR2 sequences are SGHNT and YENEEA. V lost 5 bases and J lost 7; bases outside the gene matches: 12. For the CDR3, the DNA is TGTGCCAGCAGCGCGACAGGGGCTGGCGCTAGGACCCAGTACTTC. This codes for CASSATGAGARTQYF. Full variable domain (rest looked up from reference TRBV11-3 and TRBJ2-5): EAGVVQSPRYKIIEKKQPVAFWCNPISGHNTLYWYLQNLGQGPELLIRYENEEAVDDSQLPKDRFSAERLKGVDSTLKIQPAELGDSAVYLCASSATGAGARTQYFGPGTRLLVL.

This clone occurred once. The chain combines TRBV4-3 with TRBJ2-1; TRBD2 matches 8 bases. V shed 1 base, J shed 8 bases, and the junction held 7 bases outside the gene matches. This CDR3 has 15 residues. Germline CDR1 and CDR2: LGHNA and YSLEER. The CDR3, as DNA: TGCGCCAGCAGCCAAGGGCCAGCGGGAGTCGATGAGCAGTTCTTC. Its protein product is CASSQGPAGVDEQFF.

A single count supports this clone. J is TRBJ1-2 and V is TRBV9, with D possibly TRBD1 on 5 matching bases. This CDR3 contains 14 residues. Deletions cut 1 base from V and 0 bases from J, with 7 bases between. Germline CDR1 is SGDLS and CDR2 is YYNGEE. As DNA, the CDR3 is TGTGCCAGCAGCGTACAGGGTCCTAACTATGGCTACACCTTC. It yields the protein CASSVQGPNYGYTF.

This clone showed up just once. Other DNA sequences in this sample translate to the same CDR3. The chain joins TRBV11-3 to TRBJ1-1, with 8 bases aligning to TRBD1. V shed 5 bases, J shed 2 bases, and the junction held 4 bases outside the gene matches. The CDR3 is made up of 14 amino acids. Germline CDR1 reads SGHNT; CDR2 reads YENEEA. The CDR3 DNA is TGTGCCAGCAGCCCAGGACAGGGTAACACTGAAGCTTTCTTT. Residues: CASSPGQGNTEAFF.

This chain links TRBV6-5 with TRBJ1-1; TRBD1 is a possible D gene (5 bases). V was shortened by 5 bases and J by 0 bases, with 13 bases between the two germline ends. Germline V gene lookup returns CDR1 MNHEY and CDR2 SVGAGI. This CDR3 has 15 amino acids. CDR3 protein: CASSRGVLLNTEAFF. The CDR3 DNA sequence: TGTGCCAGCAGTCGGGGGGTACTCCTGAACACTGAAGCTTTCTTT.